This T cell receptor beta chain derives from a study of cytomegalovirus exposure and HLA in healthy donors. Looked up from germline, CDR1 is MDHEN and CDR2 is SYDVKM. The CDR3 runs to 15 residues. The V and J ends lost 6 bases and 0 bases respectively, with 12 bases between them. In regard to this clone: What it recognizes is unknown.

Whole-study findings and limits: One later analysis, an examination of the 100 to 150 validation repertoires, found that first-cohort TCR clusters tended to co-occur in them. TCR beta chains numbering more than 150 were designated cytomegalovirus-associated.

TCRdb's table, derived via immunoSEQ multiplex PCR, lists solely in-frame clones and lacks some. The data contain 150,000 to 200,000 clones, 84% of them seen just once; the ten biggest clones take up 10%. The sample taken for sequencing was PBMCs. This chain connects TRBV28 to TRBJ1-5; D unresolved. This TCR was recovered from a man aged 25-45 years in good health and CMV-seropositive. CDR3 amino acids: CASRSWGVSNQPQHF. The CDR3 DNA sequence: TGTGCCAGCAGATCATGGGGAGTTAGCAATCAGCCCCAGCATTTT.